This T cell receptor beta chain was observed in a study of cytomegalovirus exposure and HLA in healthy donors. Trimming cost V 1 base and J 1 base; bases outside gene matches: 6. This CDR3 has 16 amino acids. Germline V gives CDR1 MNHEY, CDR2 SMNVEV (reference sequence). In the PCR, 60 Vbeta and 13 Jbeta primers were used. Profiling relied on immunoSEQ multiplex PCR, and the TCRdb table lists in-frame clones only, not all of them. Of roughly 180,000 clones in the sample, about four fifths were seen once. The TCR sequence derives from a female donor in good health and CMV-seronegative. Input material: PBMCs. V usage is TRBV27 and J usage is TRBJ2-5; 7 bases line up with TRBD2. The CDR3 here is CASSLYPAGPQETQYF. The CDR3 DNA reads TGTGCCAGCAGTTTATACCCAGCGGGGCCCCAAGAGACCCAGTACTTC.